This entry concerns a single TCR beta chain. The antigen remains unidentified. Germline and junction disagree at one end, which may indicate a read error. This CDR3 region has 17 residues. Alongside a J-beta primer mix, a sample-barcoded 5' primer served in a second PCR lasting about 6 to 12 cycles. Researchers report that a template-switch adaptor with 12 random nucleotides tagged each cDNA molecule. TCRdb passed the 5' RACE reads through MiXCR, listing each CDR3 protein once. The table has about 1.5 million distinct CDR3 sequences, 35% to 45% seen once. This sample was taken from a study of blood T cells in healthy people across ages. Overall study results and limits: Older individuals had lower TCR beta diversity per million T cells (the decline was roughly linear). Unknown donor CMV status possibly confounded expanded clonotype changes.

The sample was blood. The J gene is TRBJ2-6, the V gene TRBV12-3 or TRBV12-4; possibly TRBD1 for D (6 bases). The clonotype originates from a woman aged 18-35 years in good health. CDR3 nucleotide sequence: TGTACCAGCAGTTTAAGGCAGGGGTCCTCTGGGGCCAACGTCCTGACTTTC. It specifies CTSSLRQGSSGANVLTF.